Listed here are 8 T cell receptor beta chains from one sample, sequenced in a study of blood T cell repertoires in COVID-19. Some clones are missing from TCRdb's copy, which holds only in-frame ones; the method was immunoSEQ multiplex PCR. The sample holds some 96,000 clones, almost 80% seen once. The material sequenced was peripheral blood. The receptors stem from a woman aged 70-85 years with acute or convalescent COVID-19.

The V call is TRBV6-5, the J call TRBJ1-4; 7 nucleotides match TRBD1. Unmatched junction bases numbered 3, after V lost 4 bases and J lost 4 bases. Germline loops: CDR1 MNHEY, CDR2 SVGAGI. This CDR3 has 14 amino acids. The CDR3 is CASSSGQSNEKLFF. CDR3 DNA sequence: TGTGCCAGCAGTTCGGGACAGAGTAATGAAAAACTGTTTTTT.

CDR3 sequence reads: CASRLTVLTEAFF. The CDR3 nucleotides are TGTGCCAGTAGGCTTACAGTACTCACTGAAGCTTTCTTT. The V and J genes are TRBV19 and TRBJ1-1; D call uncertain. V was pared by 6 bases and J by 4 bases, with 12 bases between. Germline loops: CDR1 LNHDA, CDR2 SQIVND (reference sequence). The CDR3 covers 13 residues.

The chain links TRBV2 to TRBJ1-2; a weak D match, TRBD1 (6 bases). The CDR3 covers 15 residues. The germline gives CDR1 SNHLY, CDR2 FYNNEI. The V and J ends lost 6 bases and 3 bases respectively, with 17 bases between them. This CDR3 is CASSPPPGDDYGYTF. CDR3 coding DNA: TGTGCCAGCAGCCCCCCCCCAGGGGATGACTATGGCTACACCTTC.

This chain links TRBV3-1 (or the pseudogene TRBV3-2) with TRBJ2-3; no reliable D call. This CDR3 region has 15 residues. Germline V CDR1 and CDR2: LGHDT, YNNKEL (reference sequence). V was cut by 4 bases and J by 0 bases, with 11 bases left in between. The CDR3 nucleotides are TGTGCCAGCAGCCGGTTGACTCGGAGCACAGATACGCAGTATTTT. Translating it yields CASSRLTRSTDTQYF.

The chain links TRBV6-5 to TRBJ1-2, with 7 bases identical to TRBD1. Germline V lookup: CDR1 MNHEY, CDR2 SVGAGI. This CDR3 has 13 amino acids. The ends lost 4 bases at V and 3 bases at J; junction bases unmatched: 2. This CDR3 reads CASSSTGDYGYTF. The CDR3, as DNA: TGTGCCAGCAGTTCCACAGGGGACTATGGCTACACCTTC.

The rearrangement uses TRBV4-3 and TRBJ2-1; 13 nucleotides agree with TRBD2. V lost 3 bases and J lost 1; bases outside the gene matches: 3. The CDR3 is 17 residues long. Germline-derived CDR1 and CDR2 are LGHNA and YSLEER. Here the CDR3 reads CASSQRLAGGSYNEQFF. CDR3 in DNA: TGCGCCAGCAGCCAGAGACTAGCGGGGGGTTCCTACAATGAGCAGTTCTTC.

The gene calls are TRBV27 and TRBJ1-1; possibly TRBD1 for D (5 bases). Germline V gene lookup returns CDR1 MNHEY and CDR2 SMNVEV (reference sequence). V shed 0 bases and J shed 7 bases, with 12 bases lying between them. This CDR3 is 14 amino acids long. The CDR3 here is CASSLSRQTIEAFF. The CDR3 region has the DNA TGTGCCAGCAGTTTATCGAGACAGACGATTGAAGCTTTCTTT.

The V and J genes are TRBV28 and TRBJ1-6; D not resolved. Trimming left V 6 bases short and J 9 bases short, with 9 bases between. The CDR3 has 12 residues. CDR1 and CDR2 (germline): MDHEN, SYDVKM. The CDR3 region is CASRYGSSPLHF. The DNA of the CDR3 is TGTGCCAGCAGGTATGGGAGTTCACCCCTCCACTTT.